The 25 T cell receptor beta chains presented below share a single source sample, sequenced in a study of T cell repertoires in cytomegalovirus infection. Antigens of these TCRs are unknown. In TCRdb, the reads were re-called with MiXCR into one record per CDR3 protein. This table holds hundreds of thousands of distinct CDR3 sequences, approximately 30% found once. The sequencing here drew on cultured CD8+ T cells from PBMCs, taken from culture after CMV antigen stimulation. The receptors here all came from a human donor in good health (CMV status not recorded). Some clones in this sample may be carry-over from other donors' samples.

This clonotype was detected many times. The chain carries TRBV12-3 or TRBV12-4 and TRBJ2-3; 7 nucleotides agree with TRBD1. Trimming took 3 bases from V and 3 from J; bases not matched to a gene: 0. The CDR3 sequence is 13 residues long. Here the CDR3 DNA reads TGTGCCAGCAGTTTGACAGGGACAGATACGCAGTATTTT. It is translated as CASSLTGTDTQYF.

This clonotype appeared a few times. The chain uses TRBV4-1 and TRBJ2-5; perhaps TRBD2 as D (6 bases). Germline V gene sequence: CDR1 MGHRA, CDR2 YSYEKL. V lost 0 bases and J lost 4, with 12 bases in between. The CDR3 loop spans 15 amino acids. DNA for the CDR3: TGCGCCAGCAGCCAAGAAAGGACTACACTAGAGACCCAGTACTTC. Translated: CASSQERTTLETQYF.

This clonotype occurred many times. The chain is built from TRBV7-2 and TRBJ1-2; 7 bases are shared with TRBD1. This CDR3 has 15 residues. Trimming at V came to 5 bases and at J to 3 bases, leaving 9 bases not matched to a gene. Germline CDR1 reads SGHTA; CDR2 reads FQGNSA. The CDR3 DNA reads TGTGCCAGCAGCGACCAGACAGGGTTCGACTATGGCTACACCTTC. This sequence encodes CASSDQTGFDYGYTF. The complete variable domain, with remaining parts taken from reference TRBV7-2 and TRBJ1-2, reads GAGVSQSPSNKVTEKGKDVELRCDPISGHTALYWYRQSLGQGLEFLIYFQGNSAPDKSGLPSDRFSAERTGGSVSTLTIQRTQQEDSAVYLCASSDQTGFDYGYTFGSGTRLTVV.

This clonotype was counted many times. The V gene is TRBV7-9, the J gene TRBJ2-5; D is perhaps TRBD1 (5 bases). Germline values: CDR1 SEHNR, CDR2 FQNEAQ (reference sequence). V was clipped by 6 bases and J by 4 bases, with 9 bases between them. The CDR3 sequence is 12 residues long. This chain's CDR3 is CASSFRGETQYF. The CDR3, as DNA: TGTGCCAGCAGTTTTAGGGGAGAGACCCAGTACTTC.

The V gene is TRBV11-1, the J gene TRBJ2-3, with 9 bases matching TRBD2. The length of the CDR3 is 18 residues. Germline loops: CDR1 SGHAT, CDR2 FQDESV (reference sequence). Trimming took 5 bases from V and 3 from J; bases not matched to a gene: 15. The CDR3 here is CASSPPPSRGGRTDTQYF. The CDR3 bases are TGTGCCAGCAGCCCGCCCCCCTCGCGGGGGGGGCGAACAGATACGCAGTATTTT.

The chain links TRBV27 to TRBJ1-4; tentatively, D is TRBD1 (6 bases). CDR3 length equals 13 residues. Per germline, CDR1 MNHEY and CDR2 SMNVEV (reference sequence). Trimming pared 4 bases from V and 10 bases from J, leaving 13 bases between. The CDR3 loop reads CASSSRGGRKLFF. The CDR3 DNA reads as TGTGCCAGCAGTTCTCGGGGGGGGCGAAAACTGTTTTTT. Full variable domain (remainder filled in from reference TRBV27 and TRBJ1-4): EAQVTQNPRYLITVTGKKLTVTCSQNMNHEYMSWYRQDPGLGLRQIYYSMNVEVTDKGDVPEGYKVSRKEKRNFPLILESPSPNQTSLYFCASSSRGGRKLFFGSGTQLSVL.

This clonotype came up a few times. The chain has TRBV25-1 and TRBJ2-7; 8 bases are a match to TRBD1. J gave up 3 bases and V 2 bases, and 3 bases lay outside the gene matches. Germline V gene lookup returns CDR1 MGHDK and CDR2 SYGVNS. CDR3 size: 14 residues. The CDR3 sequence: CASSETGGDYEQYF. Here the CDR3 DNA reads TGTGCCAGCAGTGAAACAGGGGGAGACTACGAGCAGTACTTC.

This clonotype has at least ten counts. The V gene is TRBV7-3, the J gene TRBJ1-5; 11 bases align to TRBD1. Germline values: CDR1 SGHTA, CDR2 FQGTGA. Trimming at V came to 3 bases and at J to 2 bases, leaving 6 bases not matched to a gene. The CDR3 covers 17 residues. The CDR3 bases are TGTGCCAGCAGCTTGAGATCGGGACAGGGGGGCAATCAGCCCCAGCATTTT. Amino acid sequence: CASSLRSGQGGNQPQHF. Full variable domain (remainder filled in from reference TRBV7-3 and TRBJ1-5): GAGVSQTPSNKVTEKGKYVELRCDPISGHTALYWYRQSLGQGPEFLIYFQGTGAADDSGLPNDRFFAVRPEGSVSTLKIQRTERGDSAVYLCASSLRSGQGGNQPQHFGDGTRLSIL.

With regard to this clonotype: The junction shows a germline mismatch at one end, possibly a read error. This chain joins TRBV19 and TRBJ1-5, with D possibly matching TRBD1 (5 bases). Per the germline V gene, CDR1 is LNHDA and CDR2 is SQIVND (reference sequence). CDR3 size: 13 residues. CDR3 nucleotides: TGTGCCAGTAGTATAGGGGGCGGTCGGCCCAAGCATTTT. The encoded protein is CASSIGGGRPKHF. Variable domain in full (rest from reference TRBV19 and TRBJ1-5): DGGITQSPKYLFRKEGQNVTLSCEQNLNHDAMYWYRQDPGQGLRLIYYSQIVNDFQKGDIAEGYSVSREKKESFPLTVTSAQKNPTAFYLCASSIGGGRPKHFGDGTRLSIL.

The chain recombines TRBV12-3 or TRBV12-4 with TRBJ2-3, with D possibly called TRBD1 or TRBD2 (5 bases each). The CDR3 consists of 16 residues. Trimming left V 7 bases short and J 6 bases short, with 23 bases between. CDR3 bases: TGTGCCAGCACCAACCTGTATGACGGGACGACGGATACGCAGTATTTT. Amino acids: CASTNLYDGTTDTQYF.

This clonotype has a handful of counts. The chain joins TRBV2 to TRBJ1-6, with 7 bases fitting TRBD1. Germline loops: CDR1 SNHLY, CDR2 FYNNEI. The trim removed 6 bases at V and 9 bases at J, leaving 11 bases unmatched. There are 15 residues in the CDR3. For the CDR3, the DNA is TGTGCCAGCAGCACCGGGAGACAGGGTCTTTCACCCCTCCACTTT. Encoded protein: CASSTGRQGLSPLHF.

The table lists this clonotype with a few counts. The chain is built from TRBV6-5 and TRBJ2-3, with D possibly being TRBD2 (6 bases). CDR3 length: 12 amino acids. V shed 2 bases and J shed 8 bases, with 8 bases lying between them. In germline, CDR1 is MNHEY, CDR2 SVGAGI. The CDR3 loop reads CASSYAEGTQYF. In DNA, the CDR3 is TGTGCCAGCAGTTACGCGGAGGGTACGCAGTATTTT.

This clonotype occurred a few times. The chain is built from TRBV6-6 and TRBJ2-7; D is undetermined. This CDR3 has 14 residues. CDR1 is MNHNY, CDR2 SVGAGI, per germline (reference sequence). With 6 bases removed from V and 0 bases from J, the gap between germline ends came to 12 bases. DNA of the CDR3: TGTGCCAGCAGCCCAAGTACAGTCTCCTACGAGCAGTACTTC. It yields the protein CASSPSTVSYEQYF.

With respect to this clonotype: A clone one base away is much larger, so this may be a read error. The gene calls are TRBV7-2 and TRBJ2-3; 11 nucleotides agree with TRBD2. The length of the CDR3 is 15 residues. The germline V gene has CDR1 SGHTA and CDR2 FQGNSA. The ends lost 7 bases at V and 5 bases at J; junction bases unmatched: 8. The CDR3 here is CASNPSGGRGDTQYF. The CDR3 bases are TGTGCCAGCAACCCTAGCGGGGGGCGGGGAGATACGCAGTATTTT.

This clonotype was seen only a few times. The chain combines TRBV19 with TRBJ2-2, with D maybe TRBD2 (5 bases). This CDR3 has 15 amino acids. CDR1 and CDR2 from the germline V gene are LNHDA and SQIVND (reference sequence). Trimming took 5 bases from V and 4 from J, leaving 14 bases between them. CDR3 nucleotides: TGTGCCAGTAGTGCGGACTCATCGGTCACCGGGGAGCTGTTTTTT. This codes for CASSADSSVTGELFF.

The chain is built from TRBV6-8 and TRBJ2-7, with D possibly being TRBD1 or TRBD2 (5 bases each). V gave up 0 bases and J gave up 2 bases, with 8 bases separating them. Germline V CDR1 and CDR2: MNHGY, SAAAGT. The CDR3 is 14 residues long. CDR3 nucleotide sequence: TGTGCCAGCAGTTACTCCGGGGACCCCTACGAGCAGTACTTC. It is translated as CASSYSGDPYEQYF.

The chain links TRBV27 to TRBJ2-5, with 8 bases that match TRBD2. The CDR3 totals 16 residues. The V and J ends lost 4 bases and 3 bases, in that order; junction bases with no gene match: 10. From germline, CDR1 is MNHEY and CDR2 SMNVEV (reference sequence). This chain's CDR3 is CASSSPSTSGEETQYF. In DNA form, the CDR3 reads TGTGCCAGCAGTTCCCCCTCTACTAGCGGAGAAGAGACCCAGTACTTC.

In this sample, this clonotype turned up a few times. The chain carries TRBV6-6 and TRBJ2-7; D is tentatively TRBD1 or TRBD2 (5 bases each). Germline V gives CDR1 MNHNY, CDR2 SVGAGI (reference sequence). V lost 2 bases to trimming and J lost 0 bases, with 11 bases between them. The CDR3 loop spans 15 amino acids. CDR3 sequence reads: CASSYLQGPSYEQYF. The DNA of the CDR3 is TGTGCCAGCAGTTACCTCCAGGGACCCTCCTACGAGCAGTACTTC.

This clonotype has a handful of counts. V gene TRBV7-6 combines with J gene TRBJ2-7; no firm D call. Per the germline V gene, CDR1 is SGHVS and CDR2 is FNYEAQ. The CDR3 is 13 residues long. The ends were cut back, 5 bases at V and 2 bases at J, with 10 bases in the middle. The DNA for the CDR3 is TGTGCCAGCAGCGACGAGAGGACCTACGAGCAGTACTTC. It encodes CASSDERTYEQYF.

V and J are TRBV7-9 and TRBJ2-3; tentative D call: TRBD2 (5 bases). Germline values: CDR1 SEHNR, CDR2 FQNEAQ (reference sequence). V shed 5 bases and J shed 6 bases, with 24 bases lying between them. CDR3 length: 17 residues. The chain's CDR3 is CASSPRGSDLQRDTQYF. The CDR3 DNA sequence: TGTGCCAGCAGCCCCCGGGGATCGGATCTTCAGAGGGATACGCAGTATTTT.

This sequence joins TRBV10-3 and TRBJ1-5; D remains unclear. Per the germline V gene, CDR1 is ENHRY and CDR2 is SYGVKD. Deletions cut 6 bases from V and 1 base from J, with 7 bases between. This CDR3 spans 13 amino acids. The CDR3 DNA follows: TGTGCCATCAGGACAAACAGCAATCAGCCCCAGCATTTT. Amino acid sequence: CAIRTNSNQPQHF.

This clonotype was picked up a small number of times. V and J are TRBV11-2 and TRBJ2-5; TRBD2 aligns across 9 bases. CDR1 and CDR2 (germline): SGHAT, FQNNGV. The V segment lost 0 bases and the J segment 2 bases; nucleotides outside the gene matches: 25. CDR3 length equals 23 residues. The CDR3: CASSLDETFFLPGLASYQETQYF. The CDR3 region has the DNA TGTGCCAGCAGCTTAGATGAAACTTTTTTCCTACCGGGACTAGCTAGTTATCAAGAGACCCAGTACTTC.

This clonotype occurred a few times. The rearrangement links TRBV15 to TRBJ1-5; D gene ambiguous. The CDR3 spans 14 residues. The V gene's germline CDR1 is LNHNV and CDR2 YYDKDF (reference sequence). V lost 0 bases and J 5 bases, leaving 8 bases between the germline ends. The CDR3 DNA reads TGTGCCACCAGCAGAGAGGAGGACCATCAGCCCCAGCATTTT. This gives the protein CATSREEDHQPQHF.

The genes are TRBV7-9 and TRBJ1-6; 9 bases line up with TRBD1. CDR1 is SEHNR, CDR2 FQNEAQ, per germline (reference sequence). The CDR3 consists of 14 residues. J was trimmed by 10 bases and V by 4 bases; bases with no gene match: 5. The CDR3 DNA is TGTGCCAGCAGCTCGGACAGGGGACGGTCACCCCTCCACTTT. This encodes CASSSDRGRSPLHF.

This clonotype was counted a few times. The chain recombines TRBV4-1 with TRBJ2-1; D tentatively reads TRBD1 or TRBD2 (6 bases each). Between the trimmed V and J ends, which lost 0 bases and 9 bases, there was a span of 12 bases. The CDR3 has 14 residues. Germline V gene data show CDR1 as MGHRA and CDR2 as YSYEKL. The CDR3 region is CASSQDMGGTEQFF. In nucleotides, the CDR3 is TGCGCCAGCAGCCAAGATATGGGGGGCACTGAGCAGTTCTTC.